The clone carrying this T cell receptor beta chain is judged medium-sized. What it recognizes is unknown. V lost 1 base to trimming and J lost 5 bases; unmatched junction nucleotides: 5. The germline CDR1 and CDR2 sequences are MDHEN and SYDVKM. The CDR3 is 15 amino acids. Using about 15 ng of total RNA, TCR libraries were made with the QIAseq Immune Repertoire TCR panel. TCRdb fed the reads into MiXCR, producing one record per CDR3 protein. The data contain 940 or so distinct CDR3 sequences, around 4.3% of them singletons. This sample is drawn from a study of circulating CD8 cells and anti-PD-1 response in melanoma. Study-wide background: Non-responders showed stable or progressive disease; responders showed complete or partial response.

From live CD3+CD8+TCRalphabeta+ cells, four PD-1 and/or TIGIT subsets were sorted. Study-wide findings and caveats: Subset repertoires were largely private at M1, with under 7.5% shared. No tumor material was available, so peptide assays assessed reactivity. TIGIT repertoires were least diverse, DNEG repertoires most diverse.

This receptor was identified in a human donor with melanoma. The rearrangement joins TRBV28 to TRBJ2-5, with 9 nucleotides matching TRBD2. Source: CD8+ T cells from PBMCs, taken at baseline or after one month of anti-PD-1 therapy (not recorded which). DNA for the CDR3: TGTGCCAGCAGTTTATATGTAGCGGGGGTTGAGACCCAGTACTTC. It encodes CASSLYVAGVETQYF.